This T cell receptor (beta chain) was obtained from a study of cytomegalovirus exposure and HLA in healthy donors. The CDR3 loop spans 12 amino acids. V shed 6 bases and J shed 3 bases, with 5 bases lying between them. The germline gives CDR1 MNHEY, CDR2 SMNVEV (reference sequence). It was with 60 Vbeta and 13 Jbeta primers that the PCR ran. Profiling relied on immunoSEQ multiplex PCR, and the TCRdb table lists in-frame clones only, not all of them. The table includes 87,000 or so clones, about 8% detected once. This chain uses TRBV27 with TRBJ2-2; D is uncertain. This TCR came from a man aged 45-65 years in good health and CMV-seronegative. Sequencing was carried out using PBMCs. CDR3 region: CASSRYTGELFF. The CDR3 DNA follows: TGTGCCAGCAGCAGATACACCGGGGAGCTGTTTTTT.